What follows are 13 T cell receptor beta chains derived from one specimen sequenced in a study of blood T cell repertoires in COVID-19. The method was immunoSEQ multiplex PCR; TCRdb's version includes in-frame clones alone and lacks a portion of them. This table has 400,000 to 500,000 clones, 70% to 90% appearing once. Sample: peripheral blood. The receptor source for this set is a woman in her thirties with active or convalescent COVID-19.

This CDR3 is CASTNLWTGGTDTQYF. The CDR3 nucleotides are TGTGCCAGCACCAATTTATGGACAGGGGGAACAGATACGCAGTATTTT. The genes are TRBV6-4 and TRBJ2-3; 10 bases align to TRBD1. Looked up from germline, CDR1 is MRHNA and CDR2 is SNTAGT. CDR3 length equals 16 residues. With V trimmed by 7 bases and J by 3 bases, 10 bases remained unmatched.

This chain links TRBV19 with TRBJ1-2, with D possibly TRBD1 on 5 matching bases. Looked up from germline, CDR1 is LNHDA and CDR2 is SQIVND (reference sequence). The CDR3 loop spans 12 amino acids. V dropped 5 bases and J dropped 5 bases, with 9 bases sitting between them. The CDR3 nucleotides read TGTGCCAGTAGTTACGGGGGTTATGGCTACACCTTC. Its protein is CASSYGGYGYTF.

CDR3 in amino acids: CASSSRAVTYNEQFF. The CDR3 DNA sequence: TGTGCCAGCAGCTCTAGAGCTGTAACCTACAATGAGCAGTTCTTC. The chain combines TRBV7-9 with TRBJ2-1, with D hard to call. The CDR3 has 15 amino acids. Trimming cost V 4 bases and J 2 bases, with 12 bases left between them. Germline CDR1 and CDR2: SEHNR and FQNEAQ (reference sequence).

This clone turned up a few times. The chain joins TRBV5-1 to TRBJ1-1; 10 positions agree with TRBD1. The CDR3 totals 17 residues. The V and J ends lost 0 bases and 1 base, in that order; junction bases with no gene match: 6. In germline, CDR1 is SGHRS, CDR2 YFSETQ. The CDR3 sequence is CASSLGQGAIGNTEAFF. The CDR3 bases are TGCGCCAGCAGCTTGGGACAGGGGGCGATTGGGAACACTGAAGCTTTCTTT.

This chain joins TRBV6-2 or TRBV6-3 and TRBJ1-4, with 8 nucleotides matching TRBD1. In germline, CDR1 is MNHEY, CDR2 SVGEGT. J was trimmed by 7 bases and V by 6 bases; bases with no gene match: 10. There are 15 residues in the CDR3. As DNA, the CDR3 is TGTGCCAGCAGCGATCAAGACAGGGGAAGTGAAAAACTGTTTTTT. It translates to CASSDQDRGSEKLFF.

The chain links TRBV5-8 to TRBJ1-3; possible D gene TRBD1, 5 bases. In germline, CDR1 is SGHTS, CDR2 YDEGEE. The CDR3 spans 15 residues. Trimming took 3 bases from V and 4 from J, leaving 14 bases between them. The CDR3 DNA is TGTGCCAGCAGCTATGGAGGGGCTGCGGGAAACACCATATATTTT. Protein sequence: CASSYGGAAGNTIYF. The full variable domain, rest sourced from reference TRBV5-8 and TRBJ1-3, is EAGVTQSPTHLIKTRGQQATLRCSPISGHTSVYWYQQALGLGLQFLLWYDEGEERNRGNFPPRFSGRQFPNYSSELNVNALELEDSALYLCASSYGGAAGNTIYFGEGSWLTVV.

The chain links TRBV5-4 to TRBJ1-1; 7 bases agree with TRBD1. The CDR3 runs to 14 residues. Trimming took 4 bases from V and 5 from J; bases not matched to a gene: 8. Per the germline V gene, CDR1 is SGHNT and CDR2 is YYREEE (reference sequence). CDR3 coding DNA: TGTGCCAGCAGCGAGCACAGGGGTTTGACTGAAGCTTTCTTT. This encodes CASSEHRGLTEAFF.

The gene calls are TRBV5-4 and TRBJ2-7; 14 bases align to TRBD2. The V segment lost 3 bases and the J segment 7 bases; nucleotides outside the gene matches: 6. The CDR3 is 15 amino acids. Germline V gene sequence: CDR1 SGHNT, CDR2 YYREEE (reference sequence). The CDR3 loop is CASSYWTSGGREQYF. The CDR3 nucleotides read TGTGCCAGCAGCTATTGGACTAGCGGGGGGAGGGAGCAGTACTTC.

V and J are TRBV11-2 and TRBJ2-3; the D is unclear. Germline assignment: CDR1 SGHAT and CDR2 FQNNGV. The CDR3 is 14 amino acids. V was shortened by 7 bases and J by 0 bases, with 11 bases between the two germline ends. CDR3 bases: TGTGCCAGCACCGTAATACTTAGCACAGATACGCAGTATTTT. This encodes CASTVILSTDTQYF. Looking up the rest from reference TRBV11-2 and TRBJ2-3 gives the full variable domain: EAGVAQSPRYKIIEKRQSVAFWCNPISGHATLYWYQQILGQGPKLLIQFQNNGVVDDSQLPKDRFSAERLKGVDSTLKIQPAKLEDSAVYLCASTVILSTDTQYFGPGTRLTVL.

Comment on this clone: Mismatch with germline at one junction end may stem from a read error. The V call is TRBV3-1 (or the pseudogene TRBV3-2), the J call TRBJ2-1; 8 bases are a match to TRBD2. Per germline, CDR1 LGHDT and CDR2 YNNKEL (reference sequence). The CDR3 totals 13 residues. The CDR3 DNA follows: TGTGCCAGCAGCCAAGCCACTAGCGGCGGTTCGGTCTTC. Protein: CASSQATSGGSVF.

The V call is TRBV6-5, the J call TRBJ1-2, with TRBD1 matching over 7 bases. The CDR3 runs to 13 residues. The junction had 9 bases not matched to a gene; V was cut back by 7 bases and J by 7 bases. The germline V gene encodes CDR1 MNHEY and CDR2 SVGAGI. The chain's CDR3 is CASTALGGSGYTF. The CDR3, as DNA: TGTGCCAGCACGGCCTTAGGGGGCTCTGGCTACACCTTC.

This sequence joins TRBV5-6 and TRBJ2-2; D ambiguous. V lost 4 bases and J lost 0, with 7 bases in between. Germline V gives CDR1 SGHDT, CDR2 YYEEEE. The CDR3 sequence is 14 residues long. The CDR3 here is CASSKTSNTGELFF. For the CDR3, the DNA is TGTGCCAGCAGCAAGACTTCGAACACCGGGGAGCTGTTTTTT.

The chain carries TRBV5-8 and TRBJ1-5; weak D call: TRBD1 (5 bases). This CDR3 has 15 residues. The ends were cut back, 0 bases at V and 4 bases at J, with 11 bases in the middle. Germline loops: CDR1 SGHTS, CDR2 YDEGEE. The CDR3 loop is CASSLGGPSNQPQHF. CDR3 coding DNA: TGTGCCAGCAGCTTGGGGGGCCCTTCTAATCAGCCCCAGCATTTT.